The clone carrying this T cell receptor (beta chain) was detected many times. Its antigen is not known. Germline CDR1 is KGHSH and CDR2 is LQKENI. V lost 3 bases to trimming and J lost 2 bases, with 8 bases between them. CDR3 length equals 13 residues. Reverse transcription of all isolated RNA meant that expressed TCRB transcripts were sequenced. TCRdb's copy holds only in-frame clones and misses some; the assay was immunoSEQ multiplex PCR. Of around 140,000 clones listed, approximately 10% are singletons. The data were taken from a study of beta chain features in type 1 diabetes. About 120 mL of blood, on average, came from one heparinised draw per donor. Cells sorted by CD45RO/CCR7/CD25/CD127/CD95/CD27 comprised CD4+ naive, central memory, regulatory and stem cell-like memory cells. Study-level findings and limits: In every one of the four CD4+ subsets, TCRB CDR3s were moderately but significantly shorter in Type 1 diabetes patients. It was among patients, rather than healthy donors, that naive, central memory and Treg TCRB repertoires appeared more similar.

J is TRBJ2-7 and V is TRBV18; TRBD1 is a possible D gene (6 bases). This TCR derives from a woman in her 40s in good health. The sequenced material came from central memory CD4+ T cells from blood. The CDR3 nucleotides are TGTGCCAGCTCACCTAACAGGGCCTACGAGCAGTACTTC. This encodes CASSPNRAYEQYF.